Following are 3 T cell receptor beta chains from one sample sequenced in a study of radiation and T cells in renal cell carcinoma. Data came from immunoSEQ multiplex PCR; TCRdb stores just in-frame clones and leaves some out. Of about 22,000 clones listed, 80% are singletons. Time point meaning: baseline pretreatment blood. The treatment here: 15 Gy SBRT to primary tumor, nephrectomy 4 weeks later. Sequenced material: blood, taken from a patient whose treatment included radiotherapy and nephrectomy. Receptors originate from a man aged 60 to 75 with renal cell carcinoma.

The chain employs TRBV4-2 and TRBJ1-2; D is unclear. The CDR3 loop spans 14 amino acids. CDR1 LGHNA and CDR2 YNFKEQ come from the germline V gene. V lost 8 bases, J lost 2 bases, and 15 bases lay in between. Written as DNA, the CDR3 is TGTGCCAGCCGCCTTTTAGGGTCGAACTATGGCTACACCTTC. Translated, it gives CASRLLGSNYGYTF.

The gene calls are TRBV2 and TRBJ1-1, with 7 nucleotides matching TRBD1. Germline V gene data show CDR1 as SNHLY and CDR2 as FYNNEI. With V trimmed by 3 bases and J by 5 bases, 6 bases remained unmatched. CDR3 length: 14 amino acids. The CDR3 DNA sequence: TGTGCCAGCAGTGAGCAGGGGGTGGGAACTGAAGCTTTCTTT. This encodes CASSEQGVGTEAFF.

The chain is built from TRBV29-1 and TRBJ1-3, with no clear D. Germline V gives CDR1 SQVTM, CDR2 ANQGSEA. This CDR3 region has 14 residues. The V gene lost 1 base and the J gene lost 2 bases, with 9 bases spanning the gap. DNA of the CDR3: TGCAGCGTTGAAGTTGGTGAGACTGGAAACACCATATATTTT. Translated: CSVEVGETGNTIYF.